The T cell receptor beta chain under discussion was sequenced for a study of T cells in Graves' hyperthyroidism and ophthalmopathy. Trimming at V came to 4 bases and at J to 6 bases, leaving 5 bases not matched to a gene. Per germline, CDR1 LNHDA and CDR2 SQIVND (reference sequence). This CDR3 region has 14 residues. Amplified TCR beta CDR3 regions came from RNA transcripts. Researchers ran a first-round RT-PCR on the TCR CDR3 using the HTBI primer set. Via MiXCR, TCRdb re-called the multiplex PCR reads, giving one row per CDR3 protein. The sample has 600,000 to 700,000 distinct CDR3 sequences; about 14% are singletons.

Material: blood. The source of this sequence is a woman between 40 and 55 years old with Graves' ophthalmopathy. The chain links TRBV19 to TRBJ2-2, with 7 bases that match TRBD1. The DNA of the CDR3 is TGTGCCAGTAGTAAGGGGGCGCCCCCCGGGGAGCTGTTTTTT. Protein product: CASSKGAPPGELFF. Drawing the rest from reference TRBV19 and TRBJ2-2, the complete variable domain is DGGITQSPKYLFRKEGQNVTLSCEQNLNHDAMYWYRQDPGQGLRLIYYSQIVNDFQKGDIAEGYSVSREKKESFPLTVTSAQKNPTAFYLCASSKGAPPGELFFGEGSRLTVL.